The 9 T cell receptor beta chains below come from one sample, sequenced in a study of T-cell memory formation after mild COVID-19. TCRdb recomputed calls from the 5' RACE reads with MiXCR, one row per CDR3 protein. This table has a few hundred thousand distinct CDR3 sequences, 25% to 30% appearing once. The specimen was PBMCs or a T cell subset sorted from them (not recorded which). Every receptor here comes from an adult woman who had mild COVID-19 (a few samples of this study predate the infection). Cell type and time point are not known.

This clonotype was counted at least ten times. This chain connects TRBV24-1 to TRBJ2-3; the D gene could be TRBD1 or TRBD2 (5 bases each). Germline CDR1 and CDR2: KGHDR and SFDVKD. The CDR3 loop spans 13 amino acids. V shed 9 bases and J shed 2 bases, with 11 bases lying between them. Here the CDR3 DNA reads TGTGCCACCGGGGACGACTTCACAGATACGCAGTATTTT. The encoded protein is CATGDDFTDTQYF.

This clonotype appeared a single time. The chain employs TRBV5-1 and TRBJ1-2, with a tentative D call TRBD1 (5 bases). CDR1 and CDR2 from the germline V gene are SGHRS and YFSETQ. Trimming removed 0 bases from V and 4 bases from J, with 10 bases in between. This CDR3 region has 14 residues. This CDR3 reads CASSLDQGAYGYTF. The CDR3 DNA follows: TGCGCCAGCAGCTTGGATCAGGGAGCCTATGGCTACACCTTC.

This clonotype has more than one count but fewer than ten. The rearrangement joins TRBV9 to TRBJ2-2, with TRBD2 matching 8 bases. Germline CDR1 SGDLS, CDR2 YYNGEE. CDR3 length: 15 amino acids. The J segment lost 5 bases and the V segment lost 0 bases, leaving 3 bases of the junction unmatched. The CDR3 DNA reads TGTGCCAGCAGCGTAGCGGGAGGGGAGACCGGGGAGCTGTTTTTT. This translates into CASSVAGGETGELFF.

This clonotype was seen ten or more times. This sequence joins TRBV7-9 and TRBJ2-7; D is possibly TRBD1 (6 bases). Germline CDR1 reads SEHNR; CDR2 reads FQNEAQ (reference sequence). V lost 5 bases and J 7 bases, leaving 21 bases between the germline ends. CDR3 length: 15 amino acids. The CDR3 sequence is CASSLSLRGTEEQYF. The CDR3 DNA sequence: TGTGCCAGCAGCCTCTCGCTGAGGGGGACGGAGGAGCAGTACTTC.

There are many counts of this clonotype. V is TRBV5-5 and J is TRBJ2-3, with 9 bases that match TRBD2. This CDR3 region has 18 residues. Germline assignment: CDR1 SGHKS and CDR2 YYEKEE (reference sequence). After removal of 1 base from V and 1 base from J, the junction contained 10 bases not matched to a gene. CDR3 protein: CASSLSPVAGARTDTQYF. In DNA, the CDR3 is TGTGCCAGCAGCTTGTCCCCTGTAGCGGGGGCCCGCACAGATACGCAGTATTTT.

This clonotype was seen only a few times. The rearrangement links TRBV5-1 to TRBJ2-7; D ambiguous. V lost 4 bases and J 3 bases, leaving 14 bases between the germline ends. The CDR3 contains 14 residues. Germline V gene sequence: CDR1 SGHRS, CDR2 YFSETQ. The CDR3 DNA sequence: TGCGCCAGCAGCGGAACGGACGGATACTACGAGCAGTACTTC. Translation gives CASSGTDGYYEQYF.

The gene calls are TRBV27 and TRBJ1-2; D is perhaps TRBD1 (6 bases). Trimming removed 10 bases from V and 4 bases from J, with 16 bases in between. Germline lookup yields CDR1 MNHEY and CDR2 SMNVEV (reference sequence). The length of the CDR3 is 13 residues. CDR3 sequence (DNA): TGTGCCACCGCGAAGACAGGTGGCTATGGCTACACCTTC. It specifies CATAKTGGYGYTF.

This chain joins TRBV19 and TRBJ1-1; no clear D. V dropped 5 bases and J dropped 4 bases, with 23 bases sitting between them. This CDR3 has 17 amino acids. CDR1 and CDR2 from the germline V gene are LNHDA and SQIVND (reference sequence). In DNA form, the CDR3 reads TGTGCCAGTAGTTCCGGTCACAGACTGAAGATTTTCACTGAAGCTTTCTTT. Amino acids: CASSSGHRLKIFTEAFF.

The chain combines TRBV7-2 with TRBJ2-3; no reliable D call. This CDR3 has 12 residues. Trimming stripped 1 base from V and 14 bases from J, with 13 bases between. Germline values: CDR1 SGHTA, CDR2 FQGNSA. As DNA, the CDR3 is TGTGCCAGCAGCTTAGGGGTCCTCTCACTGTATTTT. The encoded protein is CASSLGVLSLYF.